This TCR beta chain was sequenced during a study of cytomegalovirus exposure and HLA in healthy donors. On the study more broadly: Earlier, some 180 million T cells were analyzed, and about 100 million unique TCR beta sequences were found among them.

CDR1 MNHNS and CDR2 SASEGT come from the germline V gene. V trimming: 8 bases; J trimming: 8 bases; junction bases outside the gene matches: 8. The CDR3 loop spans 13 amino acids. Researchers ran the PCR with 60 Vbeta and 13 Jbeta primers. Clones were read by immunoSEQ multiplex PCR, and TCRdb kept only the in-frame ones, dropping some. Counted here are about 100,000 clones, about 75% occurring once; the ten biggest clones make up more than 4.5%. Study results and limitations: V- and J-gene trimming in TCR beta was tied to a missense DCLRE1C variant by an analysis performed later.

On this clone itself: Antigen unknown.

The sequenced sample was PBMCs. The receptor comes from a young woman in good health and CMV-seropositive. This sequence joins TRBV6-1 and TRBJ2-1; 8 bases align to TRBD2. The CDR3 loop reads CASGGLASHEQFF. As DNA, the CDR3 is TGTGCCAGCGGTGGACTAGCCTCCCATGAGCAGTTCTTC.